The clone carrying this TCR beta chain has ten or more counts. The antigen is not known. Via MiXCR, TCRdb re-called the reads, giving one row per CDR3 protein. Of about 76,000 distinct CDR3 sequences listed, roughly 3.7% are singletons. This specimen comes from a study of T cell repertoires in cytomegalovirus infection. In the study overall: Both a matching HLA type and CMV infection were indicated by public TCR beta signatures.

Study-wide findings and caveats: The study identified carriers of CMV plus the relevant HLA from cumulative public TCR beta family frequency. Across the ex vivo response, the dominant clonotypes were HLA-C-restricted CMV-specific TCR beta clonotypes.

CDR3 length: 12 amino acids. Trimming left V 5 bases short and J 7 bases short, with 6 bases between. Sequencing was done on a sample of PBMCs. This sequence joins TRBV12-3 or TRBV12-4 and TRBJ1-6; TRBD1 is a possible D gene (5 bases). The sequence derives from a human donor in good health (CMV status not recorded). Some clones in this sample may be carry-over from other donors' samples. The CDR3 nucleotides are TGTGCCAGCAGTCGACAGAATTCACCCCTCCACTTT. Protein product: CASSRQNSPLHF.